Presented here are 10 T cell receptor beta chains from one specimen sequenced in a study of T cell responses to AZD1222 COVID-19 vaccine. Method: immunoSEQ multiplex PCR; TCRdb's copy keeps in-frame clones and lacks some. This table has 85,000 to 120,000 clones, 85% to 90% appearing once. The sequences come from peripheral blood, collected on day 0 of AZD1222 vaccination. All receptors derive from an adult in good health.

The chain has TRBV14 and TRBJ1-1; D call uncertain. The CDR3 runs 14 residues. Per the germline V gene, CDR1 is SGHDN and CDR2 is FVKESK. Trimming took 0 bases from V and 10 from J, leaving 15 bases between them. The CDR3 loop is CASSQDSGPRGAFF. CDR3 in DNA: TGTGCCAGCAGCCAAGATTCTGGGCCCCGGGGAGCTTTCTTT. Using reference TRBV14 and TRBJ1-1 for the parts outside the CDR3, the full variable domain is EAGVTQFPSHSVIEKGQTVTLRCDPISGHDNLYWYRRVMGKEIKFLLHFVKESKQDESGMPNNRFLAERTGGTYSTLKVQPAELEDSGVYFCASSQDSGPRGAFFGQGTRLTVV.

The V gene is TRBV6-5, the J gene TRBJ1-2; tentative D call: TRBD1 (6 bases). V gave up 5 bases and J gave up 4 bases, with 14 bases separating them. In germline, CDR1 is MNHEY, CDR2 SVGAGI. The CDR3 is made up of 14 amino acids. CDR3 amino acids: CASSTGQGGYGYTF. The CDR3 region has the DNA TGTGCCAGCAGTACAGGGCAAGGAGGCTATGGCTACACCTTC.

This sequence joins TRBV24-1 and TRBJ2-1; D gene ambiguous. V was clipped by 0 bases and J by 6 bases, with 8 bases between them. The CDR3 runs 14 residues. Germline V lookup: CDR1 KGHDR, CDR2 SFDVKD. DNA of the CDR3: TGTGCCACCAGTGATTTGGGAGTTTCCAATGAGCAGTTCTTC. It translates to CATSDLGVSNEQFF.

J is TRBJ2-7 and V is TRBV11-3; D might be TRBD1 or TRBD2, each matching 5 bases. Germline V gene sequence: CDR1 SGHNT, CDR2 YENEEA. The CDR3 sequence is 13 residues long. The germline V and J ends were trimmed by 5 bases and 6 bases, with 14 bases remaining between them. The DNA of the CDR3 is TGTGCCAGCAGCGCGACTGGGACCGCCGAGCAGTACTTC. Translated: CASSATGTAEQYF.

This clone has a single count. The chain carries TRBV5-1 and TRBJ1-2, with TRBD1 identical over 9 bases. V was clipped by 0 bases and J by 6 bases; unmatched bases: 0. Germline CDR1 is SGHRS and CDR2 is YFSETQ. The CDR3 runs 13 residues. The CDR3 protein is CASSLGQGDGYTF. CDR3 in DNA: TGCGCCAGCAGCTTGGGACAGGGGGATGGCTACACCTTC.

This chain uses TRBV27 with TRBJ2-2; 10 bases agree with TRBD2. CDR3 length equals 17 residues. CDR1 is MNHEY, CDR2 SMNVEV, per germline (reference sequence). V shed 7 bases, J shed 4 bases, and the junction held 12 bases outside the gene matches. The CDR3 loop reads CASNLGAGGPGTGELFF. DNA for the CDR3: TGTGCCAGCAACTTAGGAGCGGGAGGGCCGGGCACCGGGGAGCTGTTTTTT.

This chain connects TRBV4-1 to TRBJ1-2, with a tentative D call TRBD1 (5 bases). Germline CDR1 and CDR2: MGHRA and YSYEKL. V was cut by 0 bases and J by 2 bases, with 10 bases left in between. The CDR3 spans 15 residues. DNA for the CDR3: TGCGCCAGCAGCCAAGATCCCGACAGAAACTATGGCTACACCTTC. Translated: CASSQDPDRNYGYTF.

About this clone itself: Other nucleotide sequences from this sample produce the same CDR3. The chain is built from TRBV20-1 and TRBJ1-2; the D gene is possibly TRBD1 (5 bases). The CDR3 is 11 residues long. CDR1 is DFQATT and CDR2 is SNEGSKA in the germline V gene (reference sequence). The V end was cut by 4 bases, the J end by 4 bases, with 7 bases between. The CDR3 region has the DNA TGCAGTGCTACGGGGGGCTATGGCTACACCTTC. It translates to CSATGGYGYTF.

The chain couples TRBV2 to TRBJ2-5; 11 nucleotides align to TRBD1. Per germline, CDR1 SNHLY and CDR2 FYNNEI. The CDR3 sequence is 15 residues long. With V trimmed by 6 bases and J by 0 bases, 3 bases remained unmatched. CDR3 in DNA: TGTGCCAGCAGCAGGGACAGGGGGGACCAAGAGACCCAGTACTTC. Its protein is CASSRDRGDQETQYF.

V usage is TRBV7-9 and J usage is TRBJ1-6; D remains ambiguous. Germline assignment: CDR1 SEHNR and CDR2 FQNEAQ (reference sequence). V dropped 1 base and J dropped 7 bases, with 8 bases sitting between them. The CDR3 runs 14 residues. The CDR3 region has the DNA TGTGCCAGCAGCTTAGACCTAGGGAATTCACCCCTCCACTTT. Its translation is CASSLDLGNSPLHF.